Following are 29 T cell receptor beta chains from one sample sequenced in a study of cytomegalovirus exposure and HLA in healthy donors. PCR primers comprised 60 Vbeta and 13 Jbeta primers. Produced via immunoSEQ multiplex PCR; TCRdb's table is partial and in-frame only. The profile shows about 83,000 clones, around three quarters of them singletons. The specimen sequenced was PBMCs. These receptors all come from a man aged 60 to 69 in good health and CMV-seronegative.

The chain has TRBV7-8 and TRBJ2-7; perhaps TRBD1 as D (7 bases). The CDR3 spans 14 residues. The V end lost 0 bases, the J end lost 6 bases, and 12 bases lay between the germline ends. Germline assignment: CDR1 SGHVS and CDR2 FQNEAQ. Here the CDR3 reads CASSLARGTGEQYF. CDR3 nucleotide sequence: TGTGCCAGCAGCTTAGCCAGGGGGACTGGCGAGCAGTACTTC.

This chain's CDR3 is CASSVEGTANQPQHF. CDR3 coding DNA: TGTGCCAGCAGCGTAGAAGGGACAGCGAATCAGCCCCAGCATTTT. V usage is TRBV9 and J usage is TRBJ1-5; 7 bases are a match to TRBD1. CDR1 and CDR2 (germline): SGDLS, YYNGEE. J lost 4 bases, V lost 0 bases, and 4 bases had no gene match. The CDR3 consists of 15 residues.

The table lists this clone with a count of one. The CDR3 loop reads CASSVGNRAPEKLFF. The CDR3 DNA follows: TGTGCCAGCAGCGTAGGGAACAGAGCACCTGAAAAACTGTTTTTT. The chain couples TRBV9 to TRBJ1-4, with D hard to call. Per the germline V gene, CDR1 is SGDLS and CDR2 is YYNGEE. The CDR3 spans 15 residues. V was trimmed by 0 bases and J by 7 bases, leaving 13 bases between them. The entire variable domain, with the rest obtained from reference TRBV9 and TRBJ1-4, is as follows: DSGVTQTPKHLITATGQRVTLRCSPRSGDLSVYWYQQSLDQGLQFLIQYYNGEERAKGNILERFSAQQFPDLHSELNLSSLELGDSALYFCASSVGNRAPEKLFFGSGTQLSVL.

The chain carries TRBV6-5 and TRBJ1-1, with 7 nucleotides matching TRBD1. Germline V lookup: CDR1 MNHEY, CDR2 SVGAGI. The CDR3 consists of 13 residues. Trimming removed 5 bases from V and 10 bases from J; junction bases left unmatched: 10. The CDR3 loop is CASSPDRAWGAFF. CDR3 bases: TGTGCCAGCAGTCCCGACAGGGCCTGGGGAGCTTTCTTT.

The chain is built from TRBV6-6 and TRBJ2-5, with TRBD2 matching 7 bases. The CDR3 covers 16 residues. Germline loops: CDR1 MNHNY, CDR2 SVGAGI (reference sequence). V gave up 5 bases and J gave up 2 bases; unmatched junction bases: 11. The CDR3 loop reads CASSPWGEGGQETQYF. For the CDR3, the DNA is TGTGCCAGCAGTCCGTGGGGGGAGGGTGGGCAAGAGACCCAGTACTTC.

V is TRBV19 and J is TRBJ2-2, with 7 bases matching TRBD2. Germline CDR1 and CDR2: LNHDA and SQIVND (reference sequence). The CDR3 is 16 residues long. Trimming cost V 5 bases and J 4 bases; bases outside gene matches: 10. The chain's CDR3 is CASSRREGIGTGELFF. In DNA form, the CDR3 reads TGTGCCAGTAGTCGGAGGGAGGGGATCGGCACCGGGGAGCTGTTTTTT.

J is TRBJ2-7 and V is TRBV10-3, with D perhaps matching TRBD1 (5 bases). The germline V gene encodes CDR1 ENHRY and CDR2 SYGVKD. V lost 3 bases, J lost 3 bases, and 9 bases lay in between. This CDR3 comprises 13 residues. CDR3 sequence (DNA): TGTGCCATCAGTGATAGGGGTGACTACGAGCAGTACTTC. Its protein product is CAISDRGDYEQYF.

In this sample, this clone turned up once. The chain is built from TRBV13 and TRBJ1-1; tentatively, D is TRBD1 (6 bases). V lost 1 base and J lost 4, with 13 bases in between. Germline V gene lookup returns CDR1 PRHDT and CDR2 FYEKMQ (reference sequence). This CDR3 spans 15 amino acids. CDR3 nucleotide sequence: TGTGCCAGCAGCTTAGTGGGGGCTTGGGGCACTGAAGCTTTCTTT. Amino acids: CASSLVGAWGTEAFF.

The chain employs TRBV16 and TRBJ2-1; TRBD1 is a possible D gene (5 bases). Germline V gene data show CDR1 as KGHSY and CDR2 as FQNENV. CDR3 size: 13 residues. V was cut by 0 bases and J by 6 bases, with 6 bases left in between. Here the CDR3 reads CASSQSTGNEQFF. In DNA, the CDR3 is TGTGCCAGCAGCCAATCAACAGGCAATGAGCAGTTCTTC.

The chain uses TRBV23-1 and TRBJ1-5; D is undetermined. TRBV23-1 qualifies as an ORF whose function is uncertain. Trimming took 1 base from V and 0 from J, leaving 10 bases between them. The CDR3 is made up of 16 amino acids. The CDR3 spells CASSQFPAHSNQPQHF. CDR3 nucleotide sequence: TGCGCCAGCAGTCAATTCCCCGCACATAGCAATCAGCCCCAGCATTTT.

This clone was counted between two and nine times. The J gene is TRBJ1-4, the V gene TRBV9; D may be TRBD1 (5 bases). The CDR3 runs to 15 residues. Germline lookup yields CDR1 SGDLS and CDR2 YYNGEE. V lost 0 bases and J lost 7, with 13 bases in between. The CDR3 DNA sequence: TGTGCCAGCAGCGTAGAAGGAGGGGTATCTGAAAAACTGTTTTTT. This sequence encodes CASSVEGGVSEKLFF.

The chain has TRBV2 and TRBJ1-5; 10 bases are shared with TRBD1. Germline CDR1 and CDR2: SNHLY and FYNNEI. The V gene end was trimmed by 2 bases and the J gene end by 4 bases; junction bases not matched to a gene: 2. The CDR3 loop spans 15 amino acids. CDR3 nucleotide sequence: TGTGCCAGCAGTGAAAGGACAGGGGGTAATCAGCCCCAGCATTTT. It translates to CASSERTGGNQPQHF.

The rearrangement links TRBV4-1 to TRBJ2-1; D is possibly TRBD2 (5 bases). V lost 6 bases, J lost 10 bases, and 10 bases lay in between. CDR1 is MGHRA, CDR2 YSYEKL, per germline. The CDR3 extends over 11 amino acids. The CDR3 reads CASRVANEQFF. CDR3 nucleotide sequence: TGCGCCAGCAGGGTAGCGAACGAGCAGTTCTTC.

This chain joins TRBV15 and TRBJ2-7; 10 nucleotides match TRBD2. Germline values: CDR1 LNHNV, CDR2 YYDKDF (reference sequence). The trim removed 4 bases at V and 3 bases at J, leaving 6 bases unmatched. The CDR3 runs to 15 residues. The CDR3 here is CATSTASGSIYEQYF. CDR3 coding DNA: TGTGCCACCAGCACAGCTAGCGGGAGCATCTACGAGCAGTACTTC.

This chain's CDR3 is CASSPTGGQPQHF. CDR3 in DNA: TGTGCCAGCAGCCCGACAGGGGGGCAGCCCCAGCATTTT. The chain recombines TRBV6-1 with TRBJ1-5; 9 bases match TRBD1. CDR3 length: 13 amino acids. Trimming at V came to 6 bases and at J to 7 bases, leaving 4 bases not matched to a gene. From germline, CDR1 is MNHNS and CDR2 SASEGT.

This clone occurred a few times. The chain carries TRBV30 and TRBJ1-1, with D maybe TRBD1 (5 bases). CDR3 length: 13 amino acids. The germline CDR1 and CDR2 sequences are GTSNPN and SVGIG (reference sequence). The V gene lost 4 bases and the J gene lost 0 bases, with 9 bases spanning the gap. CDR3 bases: TGTGCCTGGAATTGGGGGGTGAACACTGAAGCTTTCTTT. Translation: CAWNWGVNTEAFF.

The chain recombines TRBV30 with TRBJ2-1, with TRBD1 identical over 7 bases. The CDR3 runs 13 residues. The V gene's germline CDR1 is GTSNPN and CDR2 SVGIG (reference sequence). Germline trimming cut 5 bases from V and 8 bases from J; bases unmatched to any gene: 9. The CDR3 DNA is TGTGCCTGGCAGAGACAGGGAAGGCATGAGCAGTTCTTC. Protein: CAWQRQGRHEQFF.

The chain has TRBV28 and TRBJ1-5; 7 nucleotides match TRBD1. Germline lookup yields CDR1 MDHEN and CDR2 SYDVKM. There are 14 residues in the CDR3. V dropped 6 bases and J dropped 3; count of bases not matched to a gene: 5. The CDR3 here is CASRSGGDNQPQHF. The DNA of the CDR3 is TGTGCCAGCAGGTCAGGGGGAGACAATCAGCCCCAGCATTTT.

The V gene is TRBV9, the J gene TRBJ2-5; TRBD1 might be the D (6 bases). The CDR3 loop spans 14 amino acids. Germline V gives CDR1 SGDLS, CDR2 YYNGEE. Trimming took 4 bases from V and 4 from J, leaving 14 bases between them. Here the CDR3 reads CASSYQGLGETQYF. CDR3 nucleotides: TGTGCCAGCAGCTACCAGGGGTTAGGAGAGACCCAGTACTTC.

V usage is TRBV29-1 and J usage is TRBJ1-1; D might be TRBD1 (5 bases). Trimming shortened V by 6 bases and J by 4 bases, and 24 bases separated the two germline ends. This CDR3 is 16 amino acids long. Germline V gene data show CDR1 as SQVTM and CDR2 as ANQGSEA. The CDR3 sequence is CSVLLKGRVGGTEAFF. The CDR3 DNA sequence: TGCAGCGTCCTCCTGAAAGGCAGGGTGGGAGGCACTGAAGCTTTCTTT.

CDR3 residues: CASSLVTSGRGSGNTIYF. The DNA of the CDR3 is TGTGCCAGCAGCTTAGTGACTTCGGGTCGAGGCTCTGGAAACACCATATATTTT. The J gene is TRBJ1-3, the V gene TRBV7-2; no reliable D call. V gave up 1 base and J gave up 0 bases, with 16 bases separating them. This CDR3 comprises 18 residues. CDR1 and CDR2 (germline): SGHTA, FQGNSA.

CDR3: CASSLGGPGQGMLFF. As DNA, the CDR3 is TGTGCCAGCAGCTTAGGAGGACCGGGACAGGGGATGCTGTTTTTT. The V gene is TRBV7-7, the J gene TRBJ1-4; 10 bases are a match to TRBD1. This CDR3 comprises 15 residues. The V gene's germline CDR1 is SSHAT and CDR2 FNYEAQ (reference sequence). The V segment lost 1 base and the J segment 14 bases; nucleotides outside the gene matches: 10.

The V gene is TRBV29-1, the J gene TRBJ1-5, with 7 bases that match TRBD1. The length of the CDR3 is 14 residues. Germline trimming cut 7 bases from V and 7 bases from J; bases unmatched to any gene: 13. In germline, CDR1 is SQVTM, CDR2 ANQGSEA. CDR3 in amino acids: CSASQGGANQPQHF. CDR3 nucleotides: TGCAGCGCCTCGCAGGGGGGAGCAAACCAGCCCCAGCATTTT.

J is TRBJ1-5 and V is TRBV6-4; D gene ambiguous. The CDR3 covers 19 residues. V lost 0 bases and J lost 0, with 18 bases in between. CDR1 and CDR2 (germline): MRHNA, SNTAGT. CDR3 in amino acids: CASSDSFFPTTYSNQPQHF. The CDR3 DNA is TGTGCCAGCAGTGACTCGTTTTTCCCCACGACATATAGCAATCAGCCCCAGCATTTT.

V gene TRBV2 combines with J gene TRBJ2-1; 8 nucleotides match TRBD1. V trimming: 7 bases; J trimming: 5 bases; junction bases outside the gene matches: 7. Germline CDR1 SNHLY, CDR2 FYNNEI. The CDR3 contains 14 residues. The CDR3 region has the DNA TGTGCCAGCAAAGACAGGGGAAAAGACAATGAGCAGTTCTTC. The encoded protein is CASKDRGKDNEQFF.

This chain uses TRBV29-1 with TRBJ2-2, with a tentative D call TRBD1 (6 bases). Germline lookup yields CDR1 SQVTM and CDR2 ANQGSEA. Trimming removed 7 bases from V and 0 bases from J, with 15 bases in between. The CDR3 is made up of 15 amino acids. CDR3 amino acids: CSASRAGANTGELFF. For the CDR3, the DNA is TGCAGCGCCTCTAGGGCAGGGGCGAACACCGGGGAGCTGTTTTTT.

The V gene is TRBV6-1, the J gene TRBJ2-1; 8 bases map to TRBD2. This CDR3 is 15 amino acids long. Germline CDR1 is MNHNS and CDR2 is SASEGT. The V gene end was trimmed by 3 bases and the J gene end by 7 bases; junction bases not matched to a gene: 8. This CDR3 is CASSEQAGVPNEQFF. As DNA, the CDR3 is TGTGCCAGCAGTGAGCAAGCGGGAGTGCCAAATGAGCAGTTCTTC.

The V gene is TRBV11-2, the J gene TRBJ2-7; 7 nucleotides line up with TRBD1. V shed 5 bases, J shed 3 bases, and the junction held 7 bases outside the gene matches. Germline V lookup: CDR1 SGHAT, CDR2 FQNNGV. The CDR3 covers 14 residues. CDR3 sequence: CASSLQTGFYEQYF. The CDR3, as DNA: TGTGCCAGCAGCCTCCAGACAGGGTTCTACGAGCAGTACTTC.

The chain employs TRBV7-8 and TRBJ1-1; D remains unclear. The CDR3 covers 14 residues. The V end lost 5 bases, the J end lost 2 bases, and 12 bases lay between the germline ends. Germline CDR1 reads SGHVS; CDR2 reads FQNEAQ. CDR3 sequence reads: CASSAPFLNTEAFF. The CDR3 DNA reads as TGTGCCAGCAGCGCACCTTTTCTAAACACTGAAGCTTTCTTT.